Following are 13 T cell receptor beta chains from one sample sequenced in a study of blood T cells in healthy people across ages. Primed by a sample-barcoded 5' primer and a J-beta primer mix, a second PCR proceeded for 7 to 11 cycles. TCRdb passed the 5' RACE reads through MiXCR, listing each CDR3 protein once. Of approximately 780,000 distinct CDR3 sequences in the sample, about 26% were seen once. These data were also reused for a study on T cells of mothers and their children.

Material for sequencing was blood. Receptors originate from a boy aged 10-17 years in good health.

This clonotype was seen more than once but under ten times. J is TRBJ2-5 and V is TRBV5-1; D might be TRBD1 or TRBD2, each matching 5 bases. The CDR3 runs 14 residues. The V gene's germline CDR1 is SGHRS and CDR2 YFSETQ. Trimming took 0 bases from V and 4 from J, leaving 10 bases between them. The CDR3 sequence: CASSLGDLIETQYF. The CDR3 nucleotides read TGCGCCAGCAGCTTGGGGGACCTTATAGAGACCCAGTACTTC.

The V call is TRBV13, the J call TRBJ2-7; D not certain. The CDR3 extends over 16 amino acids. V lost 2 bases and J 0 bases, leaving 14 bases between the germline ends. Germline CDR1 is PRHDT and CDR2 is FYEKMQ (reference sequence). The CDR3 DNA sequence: TGTGCCAGCAGCTTATTTTCCGGCCAGAGCTCCTACGAGCAGTACTTC. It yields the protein CASSLFSGQSSYEQYF.

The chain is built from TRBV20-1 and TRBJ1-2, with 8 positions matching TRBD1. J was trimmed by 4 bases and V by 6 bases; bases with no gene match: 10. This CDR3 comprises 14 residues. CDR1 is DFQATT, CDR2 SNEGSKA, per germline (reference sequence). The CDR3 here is CSAPKDRGGYGYTF. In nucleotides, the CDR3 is TGCAGTGCGCCTAAAGACAGGGGCGGCTATGGCTACACCTTC.

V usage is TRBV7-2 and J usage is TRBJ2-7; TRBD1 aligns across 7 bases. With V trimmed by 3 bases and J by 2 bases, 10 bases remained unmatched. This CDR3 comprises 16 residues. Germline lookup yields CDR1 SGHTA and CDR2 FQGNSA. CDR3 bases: TGTGCCAGCAGCTTCGTTACTATGGACAGGACCTACGAGCAGTACTTC. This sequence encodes CASSFVTMDRTYEQYF.

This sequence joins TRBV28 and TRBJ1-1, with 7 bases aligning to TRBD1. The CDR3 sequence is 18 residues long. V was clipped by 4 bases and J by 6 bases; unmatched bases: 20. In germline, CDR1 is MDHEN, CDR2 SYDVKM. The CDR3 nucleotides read TGTGCCAGCAGTTCTCCGAGGGGGCGCGTTCGCGGGATCTCTGAAGCTTTCTTT. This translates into CASSSPRGRVRGISEAFF.

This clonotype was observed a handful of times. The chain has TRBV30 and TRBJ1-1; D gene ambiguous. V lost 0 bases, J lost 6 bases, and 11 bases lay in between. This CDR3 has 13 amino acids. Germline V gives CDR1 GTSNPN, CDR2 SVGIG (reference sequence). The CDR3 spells CAWSVMGLAEAFF. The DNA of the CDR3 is TGTGCCTGGAGTGTAATGGGCTTAGCTGAAGCTTTCTTT. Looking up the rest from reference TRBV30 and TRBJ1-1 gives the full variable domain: SQTIHQWPATLVQPVGSPLSLECTVEGTSNPNLYWYRQAAGRGLQLLFYSVGIGQISSEVPQNLSASRPQDRQFILSSKKLLLSDSGFYLCAWSVMGLAEAFFGQGTRLTVV.

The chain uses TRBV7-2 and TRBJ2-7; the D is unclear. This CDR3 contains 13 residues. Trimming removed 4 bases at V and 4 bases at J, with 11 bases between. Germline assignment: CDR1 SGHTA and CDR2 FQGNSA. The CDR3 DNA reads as TGTGCCAGCAGCTCCGGGCCAAGATACGAGCAGTACTTC. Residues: CASSSGPRYEQYF.

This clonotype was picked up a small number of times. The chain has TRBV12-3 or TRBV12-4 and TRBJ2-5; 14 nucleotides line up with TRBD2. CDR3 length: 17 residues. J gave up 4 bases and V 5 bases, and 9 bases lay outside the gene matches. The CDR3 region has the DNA TGTGCCAGCAGTCCCCTGACTAGCGGGGGGGCGGGAGAGACCCAGTACTTC. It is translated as CASSPLTSGGAGETQYF.

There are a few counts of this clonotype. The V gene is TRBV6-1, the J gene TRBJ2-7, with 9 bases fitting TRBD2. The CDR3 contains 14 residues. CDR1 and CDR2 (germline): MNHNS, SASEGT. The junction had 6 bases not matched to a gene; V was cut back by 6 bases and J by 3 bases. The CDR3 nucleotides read TGTGCCAGCAGCTTAGCGGGGGATGGCTACGAGCAGTACTTC. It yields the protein CASSLAGDGYEQYF.

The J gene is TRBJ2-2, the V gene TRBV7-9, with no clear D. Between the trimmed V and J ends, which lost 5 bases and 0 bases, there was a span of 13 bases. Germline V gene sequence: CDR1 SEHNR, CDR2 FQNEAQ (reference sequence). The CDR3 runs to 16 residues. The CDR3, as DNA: TGTGCCAGCAGCCCCCCCGCGCAGCCGAACACCGGGGAGCTGTTTTTT. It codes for CASSPPAQPNTGELFF.

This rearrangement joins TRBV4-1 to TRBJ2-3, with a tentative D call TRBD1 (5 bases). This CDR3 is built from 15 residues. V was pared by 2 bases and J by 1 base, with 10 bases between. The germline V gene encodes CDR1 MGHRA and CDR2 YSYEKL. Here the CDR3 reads CASSQLVRGTDTQYF. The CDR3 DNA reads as TGCGCCAGCAGCCAACTGGTCAGGGGCACAGATACGCAGTATTTT.

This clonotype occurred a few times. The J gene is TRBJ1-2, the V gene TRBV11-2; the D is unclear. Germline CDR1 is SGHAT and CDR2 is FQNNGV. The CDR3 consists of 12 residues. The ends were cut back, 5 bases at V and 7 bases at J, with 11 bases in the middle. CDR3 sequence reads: CASSPSVRGYTF. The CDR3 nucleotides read TGTGCCAGCAGCCCTTCCGTACGTGGCTACACCTTC.

CDR3 residues: CASSLSAVGLYEQYF. DNA for the CDR3: TGTGCCAGCAGTTTATCGGCGGTAGGGCTCTACGAGCAGTACTTC. V gene TRBV27 combines with J gene TRBJ2-7; unclear D gene. V was cut by 0 bases and J by 3 bases, with 12 bases left in between. Germline V gives CDR1 MNHEY, CDR2 SMNVEV (reference sequence). The CDR3 is 15 amino acids.